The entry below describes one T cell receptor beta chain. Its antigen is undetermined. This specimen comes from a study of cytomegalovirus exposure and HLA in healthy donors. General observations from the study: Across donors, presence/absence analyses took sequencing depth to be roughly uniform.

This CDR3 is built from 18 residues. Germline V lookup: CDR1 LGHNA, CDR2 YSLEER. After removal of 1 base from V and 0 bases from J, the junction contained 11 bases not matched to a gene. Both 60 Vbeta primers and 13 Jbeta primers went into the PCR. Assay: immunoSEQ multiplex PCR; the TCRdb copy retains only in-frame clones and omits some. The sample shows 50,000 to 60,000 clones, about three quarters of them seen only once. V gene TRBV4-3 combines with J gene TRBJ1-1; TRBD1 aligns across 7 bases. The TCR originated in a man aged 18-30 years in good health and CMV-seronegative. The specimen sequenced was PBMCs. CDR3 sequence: CASSQGSDRDGMNTEAFF. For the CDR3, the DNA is TGCGCCAGCAGCCAAGGATCTGACAGGGACGGAATGAACACTGAAGCTTTCTTT.